This entry describes one T cell receptor (beta chain). Its antigen is unknown. The data were obtained in a study of siplizumab effects on memory and regulatory T cells. The protocol was immunoSEQ multiplex PCR, while the TCRdb copy is restricted to in-frame clones and leaves out a portion. The sample has around 100,000 clones, about nine tenths seen once. The study, taken as a whole, reports: An assignable phenotype, naive or memory, was missing from roughly 80-95% of proliferating CD4+ or CD8+ clones. There was no confirmation of the suppressive function of proliferating Tregs from siplizumab cultures.

The germline V gene has CDR1 LNHDA and CDR2 SQIVND (reference sequence). V was pared by 2 bases and J by 4 bases, with 1 base of the junction left unmatched. The CDR3 consists of 14 residues. The rearrangement uses TRBV19 and TRBJ2-1, with TRBD1 identical over 8 bases. Sequencing was carried out using non-Treg CD4+ T cells sorted from blood. This TCR was recovered from a human donor in good health. CDR3 nucleotides: TGTGCCAGTAGTATACAGGGGGCTTACAATGAGCAGTTCTTC. As protein: CASSIQGAYNEQFF.